Described below is a single TCR beta chain sequence and its context. Its target is not known. TCRdb reprocessed the RT-PCR reads with MiXCR, giving one entry per CDR3 protein. This sample has 800,000 to 1,000,000 distinct CDR3 sequences; 21% occur once, and the top ten carry 10%. This specimen comes from a study of response to subunit inactivated influenza vaccine. Unmatched junction bases numbered 6, after V lost 1 base and J lost 7 bases. The CDR3 contains 14 residues. Germline CDR1 LGHDT, CDR2 YNNKEL (reference sequence). Study-wide results and limits: Few additional T cells are recruited per seasonal influenza vaccination, authors suggested.

The rearrangement links TRBV3-1 to TRBJ1-1, with TRBD1 matching over 7 bases. This material consisted of PBMCs from blood, taken about 5 days after vaccination. This clonotype originated in a man aged 50-59 years who received an inactivated influenza vaccine. The CDR3 DNA is TGTGCCAGCAGCCAAGCTTTCGGGACAGATGAAGCTTTCTTT. The encoded protein is CASSQAFGTDEAFF.